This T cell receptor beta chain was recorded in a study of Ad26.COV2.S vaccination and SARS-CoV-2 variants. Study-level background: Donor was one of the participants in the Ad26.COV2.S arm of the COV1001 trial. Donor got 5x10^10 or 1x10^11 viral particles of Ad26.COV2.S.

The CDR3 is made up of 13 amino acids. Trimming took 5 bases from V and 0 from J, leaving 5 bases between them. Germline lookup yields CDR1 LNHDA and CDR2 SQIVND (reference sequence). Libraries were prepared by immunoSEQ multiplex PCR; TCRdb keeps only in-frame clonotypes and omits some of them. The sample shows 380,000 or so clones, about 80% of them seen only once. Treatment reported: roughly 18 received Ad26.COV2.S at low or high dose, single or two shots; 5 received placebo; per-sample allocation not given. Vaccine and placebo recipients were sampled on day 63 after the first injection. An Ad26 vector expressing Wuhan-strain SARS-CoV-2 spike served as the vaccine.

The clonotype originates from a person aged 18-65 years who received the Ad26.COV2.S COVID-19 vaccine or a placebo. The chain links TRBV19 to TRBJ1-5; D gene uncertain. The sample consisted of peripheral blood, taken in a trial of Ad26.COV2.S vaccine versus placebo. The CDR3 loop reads CASSPNSNQPQHF. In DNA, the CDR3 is TGTGCCAGTAGTCCGAATAGCAATCAGCCCCAGCATTTT.